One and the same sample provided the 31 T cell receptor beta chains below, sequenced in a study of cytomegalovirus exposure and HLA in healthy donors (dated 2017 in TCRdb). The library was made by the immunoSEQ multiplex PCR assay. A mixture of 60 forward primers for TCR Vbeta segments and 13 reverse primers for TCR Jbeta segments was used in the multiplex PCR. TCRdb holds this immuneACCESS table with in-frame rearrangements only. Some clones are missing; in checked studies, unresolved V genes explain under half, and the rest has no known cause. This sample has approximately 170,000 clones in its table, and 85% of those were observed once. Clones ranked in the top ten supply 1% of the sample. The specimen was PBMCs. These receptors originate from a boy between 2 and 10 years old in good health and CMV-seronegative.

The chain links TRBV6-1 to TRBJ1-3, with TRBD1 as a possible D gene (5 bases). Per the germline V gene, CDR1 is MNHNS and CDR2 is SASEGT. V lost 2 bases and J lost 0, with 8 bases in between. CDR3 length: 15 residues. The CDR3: CASSELTDSGNTIYF. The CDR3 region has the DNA TGTGCCAGCAGTGAACTGACAGACTCTGGAAACACCATATATTTT.

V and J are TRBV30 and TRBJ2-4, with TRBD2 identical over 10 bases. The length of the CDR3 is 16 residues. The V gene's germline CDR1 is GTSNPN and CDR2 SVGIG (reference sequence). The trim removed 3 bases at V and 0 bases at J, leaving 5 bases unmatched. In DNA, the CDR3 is TGTGCCTGGAGCGACCTAGCGGGGGTAGCCAAAAACATTCAGTACTTC. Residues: CAWSDLAGVAKNIQYF.

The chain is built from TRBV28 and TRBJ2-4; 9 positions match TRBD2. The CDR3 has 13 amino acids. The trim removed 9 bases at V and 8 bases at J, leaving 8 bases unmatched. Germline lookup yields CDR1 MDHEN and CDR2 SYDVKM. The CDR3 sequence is CASAGGLADIQYF. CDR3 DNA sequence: TGTGCCAGTGCAGGGGGACTAGCAGACATTCAGTACTTC.

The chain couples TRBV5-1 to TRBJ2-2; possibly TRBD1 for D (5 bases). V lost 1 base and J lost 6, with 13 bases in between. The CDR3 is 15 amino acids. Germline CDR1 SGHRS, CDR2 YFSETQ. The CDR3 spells CASSLLDTNAGELFF. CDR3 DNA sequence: TGCGCCAGCAGCTTGCTGGACACAAACGCCGGGGAGCTGTTTTTT.

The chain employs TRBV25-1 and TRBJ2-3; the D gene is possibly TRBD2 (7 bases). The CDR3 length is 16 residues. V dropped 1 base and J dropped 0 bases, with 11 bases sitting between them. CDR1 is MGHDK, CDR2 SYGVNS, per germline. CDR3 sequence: CASSELGGASTDTQYF. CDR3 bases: TGTGCCAGCAGTGAATTAGGGGGGGCTAGCACAGATACGCAGTATTTT.

CDR3 loop: CASSFPSSGNTIYF. The CDR3 bases are TGTGCCAGCAGCTTCCCCTCCTCTGGAAACACCATATATTTT. The chain employs TRBV11-2 and TRBJ1-3; D is unresolved. The CDR3 consists of 14 residues. V was clipped by 3 bases and J by 0 bases, with 6 bases between them. Germline V lookup: CDR1 SGHAT, CDR2 FQNNGV.

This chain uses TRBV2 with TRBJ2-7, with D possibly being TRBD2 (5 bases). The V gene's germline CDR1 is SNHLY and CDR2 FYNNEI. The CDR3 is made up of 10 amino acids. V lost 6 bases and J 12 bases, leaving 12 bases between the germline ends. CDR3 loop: CASRREGLYF. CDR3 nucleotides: TGTGCCAGCAGACGTGAGGGCCTGTACTTC.

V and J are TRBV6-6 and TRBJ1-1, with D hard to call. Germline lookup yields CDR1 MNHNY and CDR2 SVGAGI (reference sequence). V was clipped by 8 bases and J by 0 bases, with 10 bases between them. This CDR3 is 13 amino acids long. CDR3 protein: CASLRGMNTEAFF. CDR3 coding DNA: TGTGCCAGCCTGAGAGGGATGAACACTGAAGCTTTCTTT.

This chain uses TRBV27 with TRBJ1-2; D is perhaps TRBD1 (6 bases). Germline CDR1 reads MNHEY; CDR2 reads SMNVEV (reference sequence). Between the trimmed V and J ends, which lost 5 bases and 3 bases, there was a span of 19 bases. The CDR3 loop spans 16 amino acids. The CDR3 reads CASSPTQQGADYGYTF. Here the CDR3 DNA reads TGTGCCAGCAGTCCAACTCAACAGGGAGCCGACTATGGCTACACCTTC.

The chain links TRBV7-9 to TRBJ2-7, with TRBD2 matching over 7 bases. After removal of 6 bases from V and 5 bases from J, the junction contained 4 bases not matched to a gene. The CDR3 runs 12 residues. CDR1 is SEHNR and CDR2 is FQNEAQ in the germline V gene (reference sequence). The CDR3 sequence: CASSLGRDEQYV. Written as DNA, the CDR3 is TGTGCCAGCAGTCTAGGGAGGGACGAGCAGTACGTC.

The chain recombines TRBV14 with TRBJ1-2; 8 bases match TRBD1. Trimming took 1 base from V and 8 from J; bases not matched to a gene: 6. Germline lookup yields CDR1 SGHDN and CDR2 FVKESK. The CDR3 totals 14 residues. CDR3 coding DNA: TGTGCCAGCAGCCAAGGGACAGGGTGGAAAGGCTACACCTTC. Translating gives CASSQGTGWKGYTF.

CDR3 in amino acids: CASKFDWRTIYF. As DNA, the CDR3 is TGTGCCAGCAAGTTCGATTGGAGAACCATATATTTT. The chain has TRBV2 and TRBJ1-3; D unresolved. Germline assignment: CDR1 SNHLY and CDR2 FYNNEI. Trimming shortened V by 7 bases and J by 10 bases, and 14 bases separated the two germline ends. The length of the CDR3 is 12 residues.

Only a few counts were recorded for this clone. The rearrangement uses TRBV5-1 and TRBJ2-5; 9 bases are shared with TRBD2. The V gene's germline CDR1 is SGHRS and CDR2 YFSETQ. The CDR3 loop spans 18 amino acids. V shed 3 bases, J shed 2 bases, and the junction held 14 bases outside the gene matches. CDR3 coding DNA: TGCGCCAGCAGCTCCGGACTAGCGAGTACCCCAAATCAAGAGACCCAGTACTTC. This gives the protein CASSSGLASTPNQETQYF.

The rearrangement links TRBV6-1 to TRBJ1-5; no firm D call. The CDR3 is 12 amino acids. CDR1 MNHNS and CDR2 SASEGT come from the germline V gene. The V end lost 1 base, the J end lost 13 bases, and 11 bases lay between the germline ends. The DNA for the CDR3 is TGTGCCAGCAGTGAAGTGCAACCGGTGCAGCATTTT. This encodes CASSEVQPVQHF.

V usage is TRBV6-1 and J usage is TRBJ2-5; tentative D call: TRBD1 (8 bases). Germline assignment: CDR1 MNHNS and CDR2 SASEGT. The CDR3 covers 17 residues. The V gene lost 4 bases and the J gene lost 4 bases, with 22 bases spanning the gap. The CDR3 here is CASSAQFLQGGGETQYF. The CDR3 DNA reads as TGTGCCAGCAGTGCGCAATTCCTACAGGGGGGGGGAGAGACCCAGTACTTC.

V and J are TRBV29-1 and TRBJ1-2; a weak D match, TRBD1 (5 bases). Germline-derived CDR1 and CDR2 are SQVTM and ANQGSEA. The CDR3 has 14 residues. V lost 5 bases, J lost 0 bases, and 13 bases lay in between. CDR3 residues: CSVFQGSANYGYTF. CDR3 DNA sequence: TGCAGCGTTTTTCAGGGCTCGGCTAACTATGGCTACACCTTC.

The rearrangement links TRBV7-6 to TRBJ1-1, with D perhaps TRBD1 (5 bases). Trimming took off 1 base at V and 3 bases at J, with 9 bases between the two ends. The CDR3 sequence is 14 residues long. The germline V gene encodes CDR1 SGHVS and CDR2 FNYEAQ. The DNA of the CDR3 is TGTGCCAGCAGCTTAGGTCCAGGGCACACTGAAGCTTTCTTT. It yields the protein CASSLGPGHTEAFF.

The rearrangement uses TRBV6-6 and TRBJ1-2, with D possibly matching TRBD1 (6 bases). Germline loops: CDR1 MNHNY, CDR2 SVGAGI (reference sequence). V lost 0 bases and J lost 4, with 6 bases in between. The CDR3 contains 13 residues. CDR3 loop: CASSYSGGYGYTF. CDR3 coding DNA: TGTGCCAGCAGTTACTCAGGGGGCTATGGCTACACCTTC.

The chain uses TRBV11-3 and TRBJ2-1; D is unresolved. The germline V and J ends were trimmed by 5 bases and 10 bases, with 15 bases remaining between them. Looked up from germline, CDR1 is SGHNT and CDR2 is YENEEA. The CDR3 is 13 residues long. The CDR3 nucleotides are TGTGCCAGCAGCCCCTCGCCTACGCGAGAGCAGTTCTTC. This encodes CASSPSPTREQFF.

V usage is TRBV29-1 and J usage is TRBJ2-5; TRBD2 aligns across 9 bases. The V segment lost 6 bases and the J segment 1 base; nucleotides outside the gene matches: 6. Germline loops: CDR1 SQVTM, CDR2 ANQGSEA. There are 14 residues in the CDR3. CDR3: CSVLSGSLQETQYF. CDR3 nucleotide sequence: TGCAGCGTCCTTAGCGGGAGCCTCCAAGAGACCCAGTACTTC.

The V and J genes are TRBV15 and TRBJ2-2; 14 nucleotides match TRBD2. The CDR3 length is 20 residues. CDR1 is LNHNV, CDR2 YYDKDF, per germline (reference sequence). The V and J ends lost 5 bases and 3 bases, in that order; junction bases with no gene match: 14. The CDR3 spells CATSPTRLAGGPRDTGELFF. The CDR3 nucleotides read TGTGCCACCAGCCCAACCCGACTAGCGGGAGGGCCGAGGGACACCGGGGAGCTGTTTTTT.

The CDR3 DNA is TGTGCCAGTAGTATAAATTGGCGGAAGTTCTCTGGAAACACCATATATTTT. It encodes CASSINWRKFSGNTIYF. The V call is TRBV19, the J call TRBJ1-3; D uncertain. The germline gives CDR1 LNHDA, CDR2 SQIVND (reference sequence). The CDR3 has 17 amino acids. Deletions cut 2 bases from V and 0 bases from J, with 14 bases between.

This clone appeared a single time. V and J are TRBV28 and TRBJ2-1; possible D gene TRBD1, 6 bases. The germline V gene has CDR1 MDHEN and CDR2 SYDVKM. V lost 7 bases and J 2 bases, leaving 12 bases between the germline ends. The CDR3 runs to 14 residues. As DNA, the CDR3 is TGTGCCAGCAACCCGACAGGTACCTACAATGAGCAGTTCTTC. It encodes CASNPTGTYNEQFF.

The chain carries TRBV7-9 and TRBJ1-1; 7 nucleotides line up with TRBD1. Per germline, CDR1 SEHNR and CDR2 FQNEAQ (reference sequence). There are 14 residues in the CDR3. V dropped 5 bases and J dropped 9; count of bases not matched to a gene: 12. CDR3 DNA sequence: TGTGCCAGCAGCCAGCCAGACCGGGACAGCCAAGCTTTCTTT. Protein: CASSQPDRDSQAFF.

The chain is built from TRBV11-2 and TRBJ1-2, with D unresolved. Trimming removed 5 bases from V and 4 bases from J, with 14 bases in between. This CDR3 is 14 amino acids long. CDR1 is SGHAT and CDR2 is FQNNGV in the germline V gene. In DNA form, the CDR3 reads TGTGCCAGCAGCCCCCCTCTGGGAGGCTATGGCTACACCTTC. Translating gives CASSPPLGGYGYTF.

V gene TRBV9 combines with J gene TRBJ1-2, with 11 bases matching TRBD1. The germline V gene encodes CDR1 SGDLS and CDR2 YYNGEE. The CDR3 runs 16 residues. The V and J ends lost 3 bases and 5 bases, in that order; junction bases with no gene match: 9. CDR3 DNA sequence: TGTGCCAGCAGCGCACGGGGGGGACAGGGGGGATATGGCTACACCTTC. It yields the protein CASSARGGQGGYGYTF. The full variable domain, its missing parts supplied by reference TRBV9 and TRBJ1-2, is DSGVTQTPKHLITATGQRVTLRCSPRSGDLSVYWYQQSLDQGLQFLIQYYNGEERAKGNILERFSAQQFPDLHSELNLSSLELGDSALYFCASSARGGQGGYGYTFGSGTRLTVV.

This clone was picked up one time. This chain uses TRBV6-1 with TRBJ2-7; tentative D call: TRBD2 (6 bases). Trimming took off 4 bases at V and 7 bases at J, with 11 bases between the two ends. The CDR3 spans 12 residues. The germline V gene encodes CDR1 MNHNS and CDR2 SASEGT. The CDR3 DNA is TGTGCCAGCAGTGTAAAGGGAGGAGAGCAGTACGTC. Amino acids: CASSVKGGEQYV.

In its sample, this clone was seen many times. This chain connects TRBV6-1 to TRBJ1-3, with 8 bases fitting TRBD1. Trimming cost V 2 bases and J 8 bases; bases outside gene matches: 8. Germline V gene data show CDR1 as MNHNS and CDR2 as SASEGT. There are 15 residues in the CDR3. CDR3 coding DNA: TGTGCCAGCAGTGAAATTAGGACAGGGATAGACACCATATATTTT. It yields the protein CASSEIRTGIDTIYF.

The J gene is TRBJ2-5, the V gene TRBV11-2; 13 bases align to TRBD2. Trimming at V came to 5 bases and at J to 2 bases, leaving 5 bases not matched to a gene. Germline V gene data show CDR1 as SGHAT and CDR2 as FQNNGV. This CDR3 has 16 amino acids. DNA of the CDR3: TGTGCCAGCAGCCATGGGACTAGCGGGGCTCAAGAGACCCAGTACTTC. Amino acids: CASSHGTSGAQETQYF.

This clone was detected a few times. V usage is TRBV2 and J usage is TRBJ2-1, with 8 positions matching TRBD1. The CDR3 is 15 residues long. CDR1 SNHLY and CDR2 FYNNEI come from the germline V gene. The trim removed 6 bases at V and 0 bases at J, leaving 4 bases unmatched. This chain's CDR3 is CASRIDRGSYNEQFF. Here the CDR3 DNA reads TGTGCCAGCAGAATAGACAGGGGCTCCTACAATGAGCAGTTCTTC.

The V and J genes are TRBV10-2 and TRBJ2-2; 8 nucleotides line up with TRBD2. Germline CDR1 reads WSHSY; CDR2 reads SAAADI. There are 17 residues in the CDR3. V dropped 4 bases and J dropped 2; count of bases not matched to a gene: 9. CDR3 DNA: TGCGCCAGCAGTGTCGTAGTAGCGGGGAGTAACACCGGGGAGCTGTTTTTT. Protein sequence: CASSVVVAGSNTGELFF.